Here is one T cell receptor beta chain with its context. No antigen is known for it. The data are from a study of cytomegalovirus exposure and HLA in healthy donors. General observations from the study: In vitro, a few CMV-associated chains proved specific for CMV antigens. Later work showed greater clonal expansion in HLA-associated TCR beta chains than in equally common others. Reports state that TCR beta sequences accurately predicted most subjects' HLA-A and HLA-B alleles. In a later analysis, parvovirus B19, influenza, CMV and Epstein-Barr virus appeared linked to several top co-occurrence clusters.

It was with 60 Vbeta and 13 Jbeta primers that the PCR ran. Here immunoSEQ multiplex PCR was the method, and the copy in TCRdb shows in-frame clones only, minus some. This table has 150,000 to 200,000 clones, about three quarters appearing once. Germline CDR1 reads KGHSH; CDR2 reads LQKENI. V gave up 8 bases and J gave up 7 bases, with 14 bases separating them. CDR3 length: 12 residues. The specimen sequenced was PBMCs. The V and J genes are TRBV18 and TRBJ1-2; D is perhaps TRBD1 (5 bases). This receptor was obtained from a woman in her thirties or forties in good health and CMV-seronegative. The chain's CDR3 is CASHGGTGGYTF. CDR3 coding DNA: TGTGCCAGCCACGGGGGGACTGGTGGCTACACCTTC.